These 20 T cell receptor beta chains came from one sample sequenced in a study of cytomegalovirus exposure and HLA in healthy donors. The PCR employed 60 Vbeta primers together with 13 Jbeta primers. Sequenced by immunoSEQ multiplex PCR; TCRdb stores in-frame clones only, minus some. The sample includes about 65,000 clones. Specimen: PBMCs. The receptors shown here come from a boy younger than 18 in good health and CMV-seronegative.

The chain recombines TRBV4-1 with TRBJ2-5, with a weak D call TRBD1 (6 bases). The J call is in doubt because the DNA end fits TRBJ2-7 better. In germline, CDR1 is MGHRA, CDR2 YSYEKL. The CDR3 consists of 14 residues. The CDR3 protein is CASSPPRQVYEQYF. Here the CDR3 DNA reads TGCGCCAGCAGCCCCCCGAGACAGGTCTACGAGCAGTACTTC.

The chain recombines TRBV18 with TRBJ1-5; no clear D. The CDR3 runs 16 residues. V gave up 3 bases and J gave up 4 bases, with 16 bases separating them. Germline CDR1 reads KGHSH; CDR2 reads LQKENI. The CDR3, as DNA: TGTGCCAGCTCACCGTCTTTATTGACGGGGAATCAGCCCCAGCATTTT. Translating gives CASSPSLLTGNQPQHF.

This chain links TRBV6-1 with TRBJ1-2; a possible D gene is TRBD1 (6 bases). Germline assignment: CDR1 MNHNS and CDR2 SASEGT. V was clipped by 1 base and J by 6 bases, with 15 bases between them. CDR3 length: 15 residues. In DNA form, the CDR3 reads TGTGCCAGCAGTGAAGGTCCCAGGGGCGAAAATGGCTACACCTTC. Its protein product is CASSEGPRGENGYTF.

The chain is built from TRBV6-6 and TRBJ1-1, with a tentative D call TRBD1 (5 bases). The V end lost 6 bases, the J end lost 3 bases, and 17 bases lay between the germline ends. CDR1 and CDR2 from the germline V gene are MNHNY and SVGAGI (reference sequence). The CDR3 contains 15 residues. CDR3 sequence (DNA): TGTGCCAGCAGCCACCTCCGGGGGGAAGACACTGAAGCTTTCTTT. It encodes CASSHLRGEDTEAFF.

J is TRBJ2-2 and V is TRBV27; 11 bases agree with TRBD2. The ends lost 6 bases at V and 4 bases at J; junction bases unmatched: 4. Looked up from germline, CDR1 is MNHEY and CDR2 is SMNVEV (reference sequence). The CDR3 loop spans 15 amino acids. The CDR3 DNA reads TGTGCCAGCAGCGCGACTAGCGGGGTCACCGGGGAGCTGTTTTTT. Encoded protein: CASSATSGVTGELFF.

The chain uses TRBV28 and TRBJ1-3, with 8 bases aligning to TRBD1. The trim removed 7 bases at V and 0 bases at J, leaving 5 bases unmatched. Germline V gene sequence: CDR1 MDHEN, CDR2 SYDVKM. The CDR3 runs to 15 residues. CDR3 bases: TGTGCCAGCAATCGACAGGGGACCTCTGGAAACACCATATATTTT. The encoded protein is CASNRQGTSGNTIYF. The full variable domain, its missing parts supplied by reference TRBV28 and TRBJ1-3, is DVKVTQSSRYLVKRTGEKVFLECVQDMDHENMFWYRQDPGLGLRLIYFSYDVKMKEKGDIPEGYSVSREKKERFSLILESASTNQTSMYLCASNRQGTSGNTIYFGEGSWLTVV.

The chain couples TRBV4-3 to TRBJ2-1, with D hard to call. The length of the CDR3 is 13 residues. The V and J ends lost 0 bases and 10 bases respectively, with 10 bases between them. Germline CDR1 is LGHNA and CDR2 is YSLEER. The CDR3 loop is CASSQERAKEQFF. CDR3 DNA: TGCGCCAGCAGCCAAGAAAGAGCGAAGGAGCAGTTCTTC.

V and J are TRBV4-2 and TRBJ1-2; no clear D gene. The CDR3 loop spans 13 amino acids. V shed 0 bases and J shed 4 bases, with 6 bases lying between them. Per germline, CDR1 LGHNA and CDR2 YNFKEQ. The CDR3 region is CASSQEEVYGYTF. The CDR3 DNA sequence: TGTGCCAGCAGCCAAGAAGAGGTCTATGGCTACACCTTC.

The gene calls are TRBV7-2 and TRBJ1-3; D not resolved. The CDR3 has 19 residues. Trimming pared 1 base from V and 2 bases from J, leaving 21 bases between. Germline V gene sequence: CDR1 SGHTA, CDR2 FQGNSA. The CDR3 spells CASSLEVVYRVDPGNTIYF. DNA for the CDR3: TGTGCCAGCAGCTTAGAAGTCGTTTATCGTGTAGATCCTGGAAACACCATATATTTT.

The CDR3 region has the DNA TGCAGCGTTTCGGGACAGGGGGCTGGTAGCAATCAGCCCCAGCATTTT. Amino acids: CSVSGQGAGSNQPQHF. V is TRBV29-1 and J is TRBJ1-5; 12 bases fit TRBD1. The CDR3 spans 16 residues. After removal of 5 bases from V and 0 bases from J, the junction contained 5 bases not matched to a gene. CDR1 is SQVTM and CDR2 is ANQGSEA in the germline V gene.

The V call is TRBV10-1, the J call TRBJ1-5; D perhaps matches TRBD1 (6 bases). The V gene's germline CDR1 is WNHNN and CDR2 SYGVQD (reference sequence). V lost 10 bases and J lost 4, with 17 bases in between. The CDR3 consists of 14 residues. The CDR3 DNA sequence: TGCGCCACCAGCGAAGGGGGAGGGAATCAGCCCCAGCATTTT. Encoded protein: CATSEGGGNQPQHF.

The J gene is TRBJ1-4, the V gene TRBV29-1; D gene ambiguous. V was trimmed by 4 bases and J by 5 bases, leaving 11 bases between them. The CDR3 length is 13 residues. From germline, CDR1 is SQVTM and CDR2 ANQGSEA. CDR3 sequence (DNA): TGCAGCGTTGCCGGAGAGAAGAATGAAAAACTGTTTTTT. This sequence encodes CSVAGEKNEKLFF.

The chain joins TRBV27 to TRBJ2-7, with a tentative D call TRBD2 (7 bases). The germline V gene encodes CDR1 MNHEY and CDR2 SMNVEV (reference sequence). Trimming shortened V by 6 bases and J by 5 bases, and 17 bases separated the two germline ends. The CDR3 contains 14 residues. The CDR3 loop reads CASSPGGGADEQYF. In DNA form, the CDR3 reads TGTGCCAGCAGCCCCGGTGGGGGGGCTGACGAGCAGTACTTC.

The chain has TRBV9 and TRBJ2-3; 7 bases fit TRBD1. Germline CDR1 is SGDLS and CDR2 is YYNGEE. With V trimmed by 2 bases and J by 6 bases, 12 bases remained unmatched. This CDR3 contains 16 residues. The CDR3 is CASSVVAGTALDTQYF. CDR3 DNA sequence: TGTGCCAGCAGCGTCGTAGCCGGGACAGCCCTGGATACGCAGTATTTT.

The chain is built from TRBV5-1 and TRBJ1-1; 7 bases are a match to TRBD1. Trimming removed 1 base from V and 4 bases from J; junction bases left unmatched: 1. The germline V gene has CDR1 SGHRS and CDR2 YFSETQ. This CDR3 has 13 residues. CDR3 in amino acids: CASSLRQGTEAFF. For the CDR3, the DNA is TGCGCCAGCAGCTTGCGACAGGGCACTGAAGCTTTCTTT.

J is TRBJ1-2 and V is TRBV5-1; 9 nucleotides match TRBD1. CDR1 and CDR2 from the germline V gene are SGHRS and YFSETQ. The CDR3 totals 17 residues. V was clipped by 4 bases and J by 3 bases; unmatched bases: 13. CDR3 DNA sequence: TGCGCCAGCAGCCCGGGACAGGGACCCCCCTTTGACTATGGCTACACCTTC. It codes for CASSPGQGPPFDYGYTF.

The V and J genes are TRBV7-9 and TRBJ2-3; weak D call: TRBD1 (6 bases). This CDR3 spans 14 amino acids. Trimming removed 3 bases from V and 2 bases from J, with 9 bases in between. Germline CDR1 reads SEHNR; CDR2 reads FQNEAQ (reference sequence). DNA for the CDR3: TGTGCCAGCAGCTTGGACAGTTTCACAGATACGCAGTATTTT. Its protein is CASSLDSFTDTQYF.

J is TRBJ1-1 and V is TRBV28; 10 positions agree with TRBD1. This CDR3 comprises 14 residues. Germline loops: CDR1 MDHEN, CDR2 SYDVKM. V lost 6 bases to trimming and J lost 11 bases; unmatched junction nucleotides: 12. CDR3 protein: CASSPTGGRRRAFF. CDR3 in DNA: TGTGCCAGCAGCCCGACAGGGGGCCGCAGACGGGCTTTCTTT.

This CDR3 is CSVGSSNRGYTF. For the CDR3, the DNA is TGCAGCGTTGGGAGTTCAAATAGGGGCTACACCTTC. V is TRBV29-1 and J is TRBJ1-2; D remains unclear. V dropped 4 bases and J dropped 8 bases, with 14 bases sitting between them. The V gene's germline CDR1 is SQVTM and CDR2 ANQGSEA. The CDR3 is made up of 12 amino acids.

The chain combines TRBV30 with TRBJ2-7; D is possibly TRBD2 (5 bases). Per germline, CDR1 GTSNPN and CDR2 SVGIG (reference sequence). Deletions cut 5 bases from V and 7 bases from J, with 9 bases between. The CDR3 is made up of 10 amino acids. The CDR3 nucleotides read TGTGCCTGGGGACGAGGGGAGCAGTACTTC. This codes for CAWGRGEQYF. The full variable domain, with the rest looked up from reference TRBV30 and TRBJ2-7, is SQTIHQWPATLVQPVGSPLSLECTVEGTSNPNLYWYRQAAGRGLQLLFYSVGIGQISSEVPQNLSASRPQDRQFILSSKKLLLSDSGFYLCAWGRGEQYFGPGTRLTVT.